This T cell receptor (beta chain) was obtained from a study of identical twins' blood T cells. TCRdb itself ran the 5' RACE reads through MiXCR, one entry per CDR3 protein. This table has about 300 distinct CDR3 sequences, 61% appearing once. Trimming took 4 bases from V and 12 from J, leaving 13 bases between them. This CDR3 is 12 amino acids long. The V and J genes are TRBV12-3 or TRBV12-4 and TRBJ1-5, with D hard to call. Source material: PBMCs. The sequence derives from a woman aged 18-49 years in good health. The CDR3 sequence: CASSWDGGFQHF. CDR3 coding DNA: TGTGCCAGCAGTTGGGATGGTGGCTTCCAGCATTTT.